The 9 T cell receptor beta chains reported below all come from one sample, sequenced in a study of OX40 agonist ivuxolimab in advanced cancers. Clones were sequenced by immunoSEQ multiplex PCR, and TCRdb holds only the in-frame ones, with some missing. The top ten hold roughly 1.3% of the sample, which has approximately 61,000 clones, roughly 87% seen once. The sample in question was CD4+ or CD8+ T cells sorted from blood, obtained in a trial of the OX40 agonist ivuxolimab. The source of these receptors is an adult with an advanced solid tumor such as melanoma, head and neck, liver or kidney cancer.

The chain is built from TRBV19 and TRBJ2-2; D unresolved. V lost 6 bases and J 1 base, leaving 9 bases between the germline ends. The CDR3 is 14 amino acids. CDR1 and CDR2 (germline): LNHDA, SQIVND (reference sequence). CDR3 protein: CASRLSVNTGELFF. CDR3 bases: TGTGCCAGTAGATTATCCGTGAACACCGGGGAGCTGTTTTTT.

This sequence joins TRBV28 and TRBJ1-1; D is unclear. From germline, CDR1 is MDHEN and CDR2 SYDVKM. V gave up 8 bases and J gave up 2 bases, with 9 bases separating them. The CDR3 is 12 residues long. CDR3 coding DNA: TGTGCCAGCTCGGTCTCAAACACTGAAGCTTTCTTT. Its translation is CASSVSNTEAFF. Variable domain in full (rest from reference TRBV28 and TRBJ1-1): DVKVTQSSRYLVKRTGEKVFLECVQDMDHENMFWYRQDPGLGLRLIYFSYDVKMKEKGDIPEGYSVSREKKERFSLILESASTNQTSMYLCASSVSNTEAFFGQGTRLTVV.

The CDR3 DNA follows: TGTGCCAGCAGCTTAGTTACAGGGGGCGGTTACAATGAGCAGTTCTTC. Its protein product is CASSLVTGGGYNEQFF. J is TRBJ2-1 and V is TRBV11-1, with TRBD1 identical over 9 bases. The CDR3 is 16 amino acids. The J segment lost 4 bases and the V segment lost 1 base, leaving 5 bases of the junction unmatched. The V gene's germline CDR1 is SGHAT and CDR2 FQDESV (reference sequence).

This chain links TRBV6-6 with TRBJ1-2; D unresolved. This CDR3 has 13 residues. Germline values: CDR1 MNHNY, CDR2 SVGAGI (reference sequence). V was shortened by 4 bases and J by 8 bases, with 14 bases between the two germline ends. This chain's CDR3 is CASSSNRKGGYTF. The CDR3 nucleotides are TGTGCCAGCAGTTCCAACCGAAAGGGAGGCTACACCTTC.

Worth noting for this clone: The same CDR3 also results from other DNA sequences found in this sample. The CDR3 spells CASSYPRRGGYEQYF. The CDR3 nucleotides are TGTGCCAGCAGTTACCCGCGCAGGGGAGGGTACGAGCAGTACTTC. The genes are TRBV6-5 and TRBJ2-7, with D tentatively TRBD2 (7 bases). Germline CDR1 reads MNHEY; CDR2 reads SVGAGI. The CDR3 totals 15 residues. The V and J ends lost 2 bases and 4 bases respectively, with 15 bases between them.

V gene TRBV7-8 combines with J gene TRBJ2-2; no definite D call. Deletions cut 3 bases from V and 6 bases from J, with 5 bases between. Germline loops: CDR1 SGHVS, CDR2 FQNEAQ. The CDR3 loop spans 12 amino acids. As DNA, the CDR3 is TGTGCCAGCAGCTTTCTCCCCGGGGAGCTGTTTTTT. This encodes CASSFLPGELFF.

The CDR3 nucleotides read TGTGCCAGCAGTCCAGACAGGGGGGCTGAAGCTTTCTTT. This gives the protein CASSPDRGAEAFF. The chain is built from TRBV28 and TRBJ1-1; 9 bases line up with TRBD1. V shed 5 bases and J 6 bases; nucleotides not matched to a gene: 4. Germline lookup yields CDR1 MDHEN and CDR2 SYDVKM. The CDR3 has 13 residues.

This rearrangement joins TRBV6-1 to TRBJ2-1; possible D gene TRBD2, 6 bases. Germline lookup yields CDR1 MNHNS and CDR2 SASEGT. Trimming took off 0 bases at V and 4 bases at J, with 10 bases between the two ends. The CDR3 is 15 amino acids. The CDR3 region has the DNA TGTGCCAGCAGTGAAGCCGGGGGAATGTACAATGAGCAGTTCTTC. This translates into CASSEAGGMYNEQFF.

This clone was detected once. The chain joins TRBV6-4 to TRBJ2-7; TRBD2 matches at 9 bases. Germline CDR1 reads MRHNA; CDR2 reads SNTAGT. This CDR3 comprises 15 residues. J lost 3 bases, V lost 5 bases, and 8 bases had no gene match. The CDR3 here is CASSSPGLAIYEQYF. The CDR3 coding sequence is TGTGCCAGCAGTTCCCCTGGACTAGCGATCTACGAGCAGTACTTC.